These 32 T cell receptor beta chains came from one sample sequenced in a study of blood T cell repertoires in COVID-19. Using immunoSEQ multiplex PCR, the repertoire was profiled, and TCRdb retains in-frame clones only, with some absent. This table has more than 300,000 clones, about 90% appearing once. Sequencing was carried out using PBMCs or T cells enriched from blood (not recorded which). The source of these receptors is a woman aged 25 to 39 who had recovered from COVID-19.

The chain employs TRBV19 and TRBJ1-2; D is unresolved. This CDR3 is 14 amino acids long. Germline V gene lookup returns CDR1 LNHDA and CDR2 SQIVND (reference sequence). V was pared by 1 base and J by 2 bases, with 8 bases between. In nucleotides, the CDR3 is TGTGCCAGTAGTATAGTCGTCTCCAACTATGGCTACACCTTC. It codes for CASSIVVSNYGYTF.

The rearrangement links TRBV7-9 to TRBJ1-1, with D uncertain. The V gene lost 6 bases and the J gene lost 11 bases, with 16 bases spanning the gap. The CDR3 extends over 12 amino acids. Germline V CDR1 and CDR2: SEHNR, FQNEAQ (reference sequence). DNA for the CDR3: TGTGCCAGCAGTTCAGGAGGGAGTTGGGCTTTCTTT. The encoded protein is CASSSGGSWAFF.

The chain combines TRBV7-3 with TRBJ1-1; tentatively, D is TRBD1 (5 bases). V lost 5 bases and J 3 bases, leaving 16 bases between the germline ends. CDR3 length: 15 amino acids. The germline V gene has CDR1 SGHTA and CDR2 FQGTGA. As DNA, the CDR3 is TGTGCCAGCAGCCCAACGGTGGGGCTGGACACTGAAGCTTTCTTT. It encodes CASSPTVGLDTEAFF.

J is TRBJ1-5 and V is TRBV7-9, with no clear D. Germline CDR1 is SEHNR and CDR2 is FQNEAQ (reference sequence). The V gene lost 5 bases and the J gene lost 7 bases, with 15 bases spanning the gap. The CDR3 is made up of 14 amino acids. The CDR3 loop is CASSAEGPGQPQHF. The CDR3 nucleotides are TGTGCCAGCAGCGCGGAAGGGCCGGGACAGCCCCAGCATTTT.

CDR3 in amino acids: CASSMGGLGNQPQHF. The CDR3 DNA reads as TGTGCCAGTAGTATGGGGGGGCTTGGCAATCAGCCCCAGCATTTT. The chain has TRBV19 and TRBJ1-5; perhaps TRBD1 as D (6 bases). The CDR3 has 15 amino acids. The V and J ends lost 3 bases and 2 bases respectively, with 11 bases between them. The germline V gene encodes CDR1 LNHDA and CDR2 SQIVND (reference sequence). Drawing the rest from reference TRBV19 and TRBJ1-5, the complete variable domain is DGGITQSPKYLFRKEGQNVTLSCEQNLNHDAMYWYRQDPGQGLRLIYYSQIVNDFQKGDIAEGYSVSREKKESFPLTVTSAQKNPTAFYLCASSMGGLGNQPQHFGDGTRLSIL.

V usage is TRBV2 and J usage is TRBJ1-4, with D uncertain. Germline CDR1 reads SNHLY; CDR2 reads FYNNEI. The CDR3 is 14 residues long. Trimming pared 7 bases from V and 7 bases from J, leaving 16 bases between. The CDR3 sequence: CASTRGQVGEKLFF. Written as DNA, the CDR3 is TGTGCCAGCACCCGGGGTCAGGTCGGTGAAAAACTGTTTTTT.

The rearrangement joins TRBV6-5 to TRBJ2-3; the match to TRBD1 covers 7 bases. Germline trimming cut 6 bases from V and 6 bases from J; bases unmatched to any gene: 9. Germline assignment: CDR1 MNHEY and CDR2 SVGAGI. This CDR3 comprises 14 residues. The DNA for the CDR3 is TGTGCCAGCAGACGACAGGGCGTCACGGATACGCAGTATTTT. It translates to CASRRQGVTDTQYF.

The chain employs TRBV27 and TRBJ1-1; D may be TRBD1 (5 bases). Germline CDR1 and CDR2: MNHEY and SMNVEV (reference sequence). V shed 6 bases and J shed 10 bases, with 18 bases lying between them. The CDR3 consists of 13 residues. The CDR3 loop is CASRLQGTIRAFF. DNA for the CDR3: TGTGCCAGCAGGCTCCAGGGTACGATTCGAGCTTTCTTT.

The chain links TRBV10-3 to TRBJ2-5; 12 bases map to TRBD2. This CDR3 has 15 residues. CDR1 is ENHRY, CDR2 SYGVKD, per germline. V lost 3 bases to trimming and J lost 4 bases; unmatched junction nucleotides: 3. The DNA of the CDR3 is TGTGCCATCAGTGATCTAGCGGGGGGGCGAGAGACCCAGTACTTC. This codes for CAISDLAGGRETQYF.

The V gene is TRBV5-4, the J gene TRBJ1-1; D is ambiguous. V lost 4 bases to trimming and J lost 3 bases, with 13 bases between them. The CDR3 loop spans 14 amino acids. Germline V lookup: CDR1 SGHNT, CDR2 YYREEE (reference sequence). The CDR3 nucleotides are TGTGCCAGCAGCGGAGGTATGGTGGACACTGAAGCTTTCTTT. Amino acid sequence: CASSGGMVDTEAFF.

The chain carries TRBV10-1 and TRBJ2-5, with D maybe TRBD2 (6 bases). V lost 3 bases, J lost 8 bases, and 25 bases lay in between. CDR3 size: 17 residues. From germline, CDR1 is WNHNN and CDR2 SYGVQD (reference sequence). For the CDR3, the DNA is TGCGCCAGCAGTGATGAGAGCGTGGCGGGGTCCACGGGTACCCAGTACTTC. Translating it yields CASSDESVAGSTGTQYF.

The chain recombines TRBV12-3 or TRBV12-4 with TRBJ1-1; tentatively, D is TRBD1 (6 bases). The CDR3 spans 12 residues. Trimming left V 5 bases short and J 8 bases short, with 12 bases between. The chain's CDR3 is CASSIRTVEAFF. CDR3 coding DNA: TGTGCCAGCAGTATTAGGACAGTGGAAGCTTTCTTT.

A remark on this clone: Distinct nucleotide sequences in the sample also encode this CDR3. The J gene is TRBJ2-7, the V gene TRBV5-1, with 10 bases aligning to TRBD2. The ends lost 4 bases at V and 3 bases at J; junction bases unmatched: 4. Germline CDR1 SGHRS, CDR2 YFSETQ. This CDR3 region has 14 residues. The CDR3 nucleotides are TGCGCCAGCAGCCTTAGCGGGGGGAACTACGAGCAGTACTTC. It encodes CASSLSGGNYEQYF.

The chain recombines TRBV14 with TRBJ1-4, with 8 bases identical to TRBD1. Trimming removed 1 base from V and 7 bases from J; junction bases left unmatched: 5. This CDR3 comprises 15 residues. Germline loops: CDR1 SGHDN, CDR2 FVKESK. The CDR3 protein is CASSQGRGLVEKLFF. In nucleotides, the CDR3 is TGTGCCAGCAGCCAAGGCAGGGGGCTTGTTGAAAAACTGTTTTTT.

The chain employs TRBV27 and TRBJ1-1; 7 bases agree with TRBD1. The germline CDR1 and CDR2 sequences are MNHEY and SMNVEV (reference sequence). Germline trimming cut 5 bases from V and 7 bases from J; bases unmatched to any gene: 10. The CDR3 extends over 14 amino acids. The CDR3: CASSKRRQGGEAFF. The CDR3 DNA sequence: TGTGCCAGCAGTAAAAGGAGACAGGGCGGTGAAGCTTTCTTT.

The chain couples TRBV5-1 to TRBJ1-5; D call uncertain. The ends were cut back, 0 bases at V and 3 bases at J, with 7 bases in the middle. CDR1 is SGHRS and CDR2 is YFSETQ in the germline V gene. This CDR3 is 14 amino acids long. The CDR3 region has the DNA TGCGCCAGCAGCTTGGGGCCGCTCAATCAGCCCCAGCATTTT. Its translation is CASSLGPLNQPQHF.

Here the CDR3 reads CASSYGLAGLSYEQYF. The CDR3 nucleotides are TGCGCCAGCAGCTACGGACTAGCGGGGCTCTCCTACGAGCAGTACTTC. The rearrangement links TRBV5-1 to TRBJ2-7, with 12 bases matching TRBD2. This CDR3 is built from 16 residues. V lost 3 bases and J lost 0; bases outside the gene matches: 4. CDR1 SGHRS and CDR2 YFSETQ come from the germline V gene. The full variable domain, in which reference TRBV5-1 and TRBJ2-7 provide the parts outside the CDR3, is KAGVTQTPRYLIKTRGQQVTLSCSPISGHRSVSWYQQTPGQGLQFLFEYFSETQRNKGNFPGRFSGRQFSNSRSEMNVSTLELGDSALYLCASSYGLAGLSYEQYFGPGTRLTVT.

Only one count was recorded for this clone. This chain uses TRBV9 with TRBJ1-1; D unresolved. Germline CDR1 SGDLS, CDR2 YYNGEE. V lost 0 bases and J 4 bases, leaving 4 bases between the germline ends. The CDR3 covers 12 residues. DNA of the CDR3: TGTGCCAGCAGCGTAGGGGCCACTGAAGCTTTCTTT. It yields the protein CASSVGATEAFF.

This chain connects TRBV20-1 to TRBJ2-3; no definite D call. The CDR3 spans 11 residues. Trimming removed 6 bases at V and 7 bases at J, with 11 bases between. Germline loops: CDR1 DFQATT, CDR2 SNEGSKA (reference sequence). The CDR3 reads CSARYQNTQYF. DNA of the CDR3: TGCAGTGCCCGTTATCAGAATACGCAGTATTTT.

This rearrangement joins TRBV6-5 to TRBJ1-5; possibly TRBD1 for D (5 bases). This CDR3 contains 13 residues. V lost 10 bases to trimming and J lost 0 bases, with 10 bases between them. Germline CDR1 reads MNHEY; CDR2 reads SVGAGI. The CDR3 region is CATSTDSNQPQHF. In DNA, the CDR3 is TGTGCCACCTCGACAGATAGCAATCAGCCCCAGCATTTT.

The V call is TRBV5-1, the J call TRBJ2-3; perhaps TRBD1 as D (5 bases). Germline V gene sequence: CDR1 SGHRS, CDR2 YFSETQ. The CDR3 loop spans 14 amino acids. Trimming removed 1 base from V and 6 bases from J, with 12 bases in between. The CDR3 DNA follows: TGCGCCAGCAGCTTGACAGGCGAGAGGGATACGCAGTATTTT. Amino acids: CASSLTGERDTQYF. The full variable domain, rest sourced from reference TRBV5-1 and TRBJ2-3, is KAGVTQTPRYLIKTRGQQVTLSCSPISGHRSVSWYQQTPGQGLQFLFEYFSETQRNKGNFPGRFSGRQFSNSRSEMNVSTLELGDSALYLCASSLTGERDTQYFGPGTRLTVL.

The rearrangement links TRBV5-1 to TRBJ2-5, with D unclear. V lost 0 bases and J 1 base, leaving 7 bases between the germline ends. CDR1 is SGHRS and CDR2 is YFSETQ in the germline V gene. The CDR3 totals 14 residues. The CDR3 DNA reads as TGCGCCAGCAGCTTGGCACAGCTCCAAGAGACCCAGTACTTC. This sequence encodes CASSLAQLQETQYF.

The chain couples TRBV9 to TRBJ2-5; perhaps TRBD2 as D (5 bases). This CDR3 has 13 amino acids. Trimming cost V 0 bases and J 5 bases, with 8 bases left between them. Germline V gene sequence: CDR1 SGDLS, CDR2 YYNGEE. Here the CDR3 DNA reads TGTGCCAGCAGCGTAGCTCCGGGGGAGACCCAGTACTTC. Its protein is CASSVAPGETQYF.

This clone was recorded only once. This rearrangement joins TRBV14 to TRBJ2-7; weak D call: TRBD1 (5 bases). CDR3 length equals 15 residues. V lost 0 bases to trimming and J lost 5 bases, with 14 bases between them. Germline CDR1 SGHDN, CDR2 FVKESK. The CDR3 nucleotides read TGTGCCAGCAGCCAAGATGGGCAGGGAATAAACGAGCAGTACTTC. It specifies CASSQDGQGINEQYF.

This chain uses TRBV27 with TRBJ2-5; 11 nucleotides agree with TRBD2. The germline CDR1 and CDR2 sequences are MNHEY and SMNVEV (reference sequence). After removal of 8 bases from V and 3 bases from J, the junction contained 5 bases not matched to a gene. This CDR3 contains 14 residues. The CDR3 is CASWGSGGEETQYF. CDR3 nucleotide sequence: TGTGCCAGCTGGGGTAGCGGGGGGGAAGAGACCCAGTACTTC.

V gene TRBV6-2 or TRBV6-3 combines with J gene TRBJ2-1, with D maybe TRBD1 (6 bases). V lost 2 bases, J lost 3 bases, and 11 bases lay in between. Germline V gives CDR1 MNHEY, CDR2 SVGEGT. The CDR3 sequence is 15 residues long. The CDR3 DNA follows: TGTGCCAGCAGTTACAGGGGGAGCATCTACAATGAGCAGTTCTTC. Protein product: CASSYRGSIYNEQFF.

V gene TRBV6-5 combines with J gene TRBJ1-2; tentative D call: TRBD1 (5 bases). Deletions cut 7 bases from V and 3 bases from J, with 18 bases between. The CDR3 consists of 15 residues. The germline CDR1 and CDR2 sequences are MNHEY and SVGAGI. CDR3 bases: TGTGCCAGCACTTTCGGCGGGGGTCCGGACTATGGCTACACCTTC. Translation: CASTFGGGPDYGYTF.

The rearrangement uses TRBV5-6 and TRBJ1-5, with 7 bases matching TRBD1. This CDR3 comprises 16 residues. The germline V gene encodes CDR1 SGHDT and CDR2 YYEEEE. The ends lost 1 base at V and 3 bases at J; junction bases unmatched: 7. The CDR3 sequence: CASSLRTGLFNQPQHF. The CDR3, as DNA: TGTGCCAGCAGCTTGCGGACAGGCCTTTTCAATCAGCCCCAGCATTTT.

This chain uses TRBV21-1 with TRBJ1-2. TRBV21-1 is deemed a pseudogene. The CDR3 consists of 10 residues. The CDR3 region has the DNA TGTGCCCCCGGGTCTTTGGGCTACACCTTC. Protein sequence: CAPGSLGYTF.

As DNA, the CDR3 is TGTGCCAGCAGCTTACGGGTAGTCGACAGAAATTCACCCCTCCACTTT. This gives the protein CASSLRVVDRNSPLHF. The rearrangement uses TRBV7-8 and TRBJ1-6, with a weak D call TRBD1 (5 bases). V lost 2 bases, J lost 7 bases, and 15 bases lay in between. This CDR3 contains 16 residues. CDR1 and CDR2 from the germline V gene are SGHVS and FQNEAQ.

V gene TRBV5-4 combines with J gene TRBJ1-2; possible D gene TRBD1, 5 bases. The CDR3 covers 12 residues. The ends were cut back, 1 base at V and 8 bases at J, with 9 bases in the middle. Germline CDR1 reads SGHNT; CDR2 reads YYREEE (reference sequence). The CDR3 reads CASSLSQGGYTF. The CDR3 nucleotides read TGTGCCAGCAGCTTGTCGCAGGGAGGCTACACCTTC.

V is TRBV3-1 (or the pseudogene TRBV3-2) and J is TRBJ1-3, with TRBD1 matching 8 bases. V lost 3 bases and J lost 4; bases outside the gene matches: 8. CDR3 length: 16 amino acids. Germline-derived CDR1 and CDR2 are LGHDT and YNNKEL (reference sequence). The CDR3 nucleotides are TGTGCCAGCAGCCAGACAGGGGTGGTTAGCGGAAACACCATATATTTT. Translation: CASSQTGVVSGNTIYF.